These T cell receptor beta chains were read from a single sample in a study of monozygotic twins with inflammatory bowel disease. For each CDR3 protein, TCRdb gives one entry from its re-call of the 5' RACE reads, without DNA. Its listing shows nearly 450,000 distinct CDR3 sequences. Material for sequencing was blood. Receptors were obtained from a human donor with ulcerative colitis or Crohn's disease, or a healthy co-twin of an affected twin (not recorded which). Both conserved end residues are part of each CDR3.

v_call	j_call	cdr3_aa
TRBV4-2	TRBJ2-7	CASSQDVLAPGEQYF
TRBV5-1	TRBJ1-1	CASSLGLRNSPHEAFF
TRBV30	TRBJ1-1	CAWSLTYEAFF
TRBV27	TRBJ2-1	CASSFQRTGLYNEQFF
TRBV20-1	TRBJ2-5	CSAREGFLGQETQYF
TRBV5-5	TRBJ2-5	CASSWGPGLAQETQYF
TRBV12-3/TRBV12-4	TRBJ2-2	CAASESGGLAGELFF
TRBV23-1	TRBJ2-1	CASSHQTPDLARHEQFF
TRBV2	TRBJ2-6	CASSASGGSGANVLTF
TRBV6-1	TRBJ1-5	CASGPNDSVWPQHF
TRBV28	TRBJ2-3	CASTQVPDTQYF
TRBV28	TRBJ2-6	CASRVNGANVLTF
TRBV5-1	TRBJ2-3	CASSLAGTGGDTQYF
TRBV7-9	TRBJ2-7	CASSAINSYEQYF
TRBV20-1	TRBJ2-3	CSARDSGGSTPSTDTQYF
TRBV28	TRBJ1-4	CASSDRVKLFF
TRBV5-5	TRBJ1-5	CASSLDEGLWQPQHF
TRBV5-1	TRBJ2-7	CASSLVQGTGSYEQYF
TRBV29-1	TRBJ1-2	CSVEENRADYTF
TRBV7-2	TRBJ2-2	CASSFSSGVTGELFF
TRBV28	TRBJ2-1	CAGGSRAHEQFF
TRBV5-1	TRBJ2-2	CASSPGTSNTGELFF
TRBV10-3	TRBJ2-7	CAIIAEAYPYEQYF
TRBV7-2	TRBJ2-7	CASGSGTSGYEQYF
TRBV27	TRBJ2-6	CASRLLTEGASGANVLTF